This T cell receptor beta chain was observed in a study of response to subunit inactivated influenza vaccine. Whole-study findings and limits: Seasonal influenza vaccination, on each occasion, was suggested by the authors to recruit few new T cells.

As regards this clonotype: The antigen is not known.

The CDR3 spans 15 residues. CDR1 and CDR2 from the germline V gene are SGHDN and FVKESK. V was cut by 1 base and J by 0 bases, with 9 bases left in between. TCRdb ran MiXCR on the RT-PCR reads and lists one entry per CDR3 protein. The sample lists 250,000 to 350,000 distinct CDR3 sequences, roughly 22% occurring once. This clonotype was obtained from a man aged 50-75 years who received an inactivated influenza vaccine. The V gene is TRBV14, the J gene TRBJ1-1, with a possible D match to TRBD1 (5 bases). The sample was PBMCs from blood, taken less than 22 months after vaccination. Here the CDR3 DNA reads TGTGCCAGCAGCCAAGTGGCAGGGATGAACACTGAAGCTTTCTTT. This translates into CASSQVAGMNTEAFF. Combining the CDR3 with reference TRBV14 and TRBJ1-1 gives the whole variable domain EAGVTQFPSHSVIEKGQTVTLRCDPISGHDNLYWYRRVMGKEIKFLLHFVKESKQDESGMPNNRFLAERTGGTYSTLKVQPAELEDSGVYFCASSQVAGMNTEAFFGQGTRLTVV.